The source of this T cell receptor beta chain is a study of beta chain features in type 1 diabetes. With respect to this clone: Its specificity is not known. A read error likely explains this, since a far larger clone differs by one base.

This CDR3 has 13 residues. Per germline, CDR1 MGHDK and CDR2 SYGVNS. Between the trimmed V and J ends, which lost 6 bases and 2 bases, there was a span of 11 bases. What was sequenced were expressed TCRB transcripts, since all of the isolated RNA had been reverse transcribed. Generated by immunoSEQ multiplex PCR, the TCRdb table keeps only in-frame clones and is missing some. Of about 150,000 clones listed, approximately 13% are singletons. Cell sorting via CD45RO/CCR7/CD25/CD127/CD95/CD27 was performed to obtain CD4+ naive, central memory, regulatory and stem cell-like memory cells. Findings of the study overall: There was a moderate but significant shortening of TCRB CDR3s in all four CD4+ subsets of Type 1 diabetes patients. Cells that show high TCR expression could be over-represented by cDNA sequencing. There were fewer insertions and more deletions at the VDJ junctions of type 1 diabetes patients.

The sequence derives from a young man with type 1 diabetes. The rearrangement joins TRBV25-1 to TRBJ2-7, with a tentative D call TRBD2 (6 bases). Sequencing was performed on central memory CD4+ T cells from blood. For the CDR3, the DNA is TGTGCCAGCAGGGAGGGCAGGGCCTACGAGCAGTACTTC. This sequence encodes CASREGRAYEQYF.